The clone carrying this T cell receptor (beta chain) has ten or more counts. Its matching antigen is unknown. The sample is drawn from a study of blood T cells in healthy people across ages. Whole-study findings and limits: Possibly, changes in expanded clonotypes were confounded because donor CMV status was unknown. More naive CD4+ cells and higher diversity marked long-lived donors relative to aged donors.

V lost 3 bases to trimming and J lost 4 bases; unmatched junction nucleotides: 3. This CDR3 comprises 14 residues. For the second PCR, which ran for about 6 to 11 cycles, a sample-barcoded 5' primer and a J-beta primer mix were used. A minimum of 2.5 million CDR3-containing paired-end reads was obtained for each sample. TCRdb processed the 5' RACE reads anew with MiXCR; each CDR3 protein has one entry. The sample lists roughly 1,500,000 distinct CDR3 sequences, roughly 32% occurring once. V is TRBV12-3 or TRBV12-4 and J is TRBJ2-7; TRBD1 aligns across 10 bases. Sequenced: blood. The clonotype was recovered from a woman aged 25 to 39 in good health. This CDR3 reads CASSLTGGPYEQYF. The CDR3 DNA reads TGTGCCAGCAGTTTGACAGGGGGCCCTTACGAGCAGTACTTC.